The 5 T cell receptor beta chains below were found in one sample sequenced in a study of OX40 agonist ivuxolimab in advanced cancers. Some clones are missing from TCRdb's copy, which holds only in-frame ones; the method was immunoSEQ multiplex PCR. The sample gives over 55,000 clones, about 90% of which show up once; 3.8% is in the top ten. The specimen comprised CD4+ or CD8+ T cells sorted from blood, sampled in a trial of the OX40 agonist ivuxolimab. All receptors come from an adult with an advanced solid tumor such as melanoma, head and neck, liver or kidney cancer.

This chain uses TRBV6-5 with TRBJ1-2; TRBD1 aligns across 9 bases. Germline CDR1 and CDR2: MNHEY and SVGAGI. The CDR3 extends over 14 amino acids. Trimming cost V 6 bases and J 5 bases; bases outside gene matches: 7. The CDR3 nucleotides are TGTGCCAGCAGCTACCTCGACAGGGGGTATGGCTACACCTTC. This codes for CASSYLDRGYGYTF.

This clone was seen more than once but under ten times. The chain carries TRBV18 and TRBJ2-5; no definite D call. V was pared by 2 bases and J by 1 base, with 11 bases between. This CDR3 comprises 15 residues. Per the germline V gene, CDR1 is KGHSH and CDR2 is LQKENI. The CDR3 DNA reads TGTGCCAGCTCACCATTAACGGACGGCCAAGAGACCCAGTACTTC. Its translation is CASSPLTDGQETQYF.

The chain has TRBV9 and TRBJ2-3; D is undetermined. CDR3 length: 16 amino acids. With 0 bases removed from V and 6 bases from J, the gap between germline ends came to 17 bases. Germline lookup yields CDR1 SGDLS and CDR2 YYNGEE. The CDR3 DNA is TGTGCCAGCAGCGTAGTGGCAGAGCCCCGTCCGGATACGCAGTATTTT. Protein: CASSVVAEPRPDTQYF.

CDR3: CASSLGLAGNTDTQYF. In DNA, the CDR3 is TGTGCCAGCAGTTTGGGGCTAGCGGGAAACACAGATACGCAGTATTTT. The chain employs TRBV27 and TRBJ2-3, with 9 bases that match TRBD2. This CDR3 contains 16 residues. Germline assignment: CDR1 MNHEY and CDR2 SMNVEV (reference sequence). After removal of 3 bases from V and 2 bases from J, the junction contained 6 bases not matched to a gene.

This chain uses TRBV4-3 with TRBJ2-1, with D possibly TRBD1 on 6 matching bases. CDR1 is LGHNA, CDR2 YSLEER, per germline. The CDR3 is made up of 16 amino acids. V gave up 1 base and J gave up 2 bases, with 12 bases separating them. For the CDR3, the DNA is TGCGCCAGCAGCCAAGGGTGGCAGGGGACCTACAATGAGCAGTTCTTC. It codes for CASSQGWQGTYNEQFF.